This T cell receptor beta chain is from a study of technical replicates of blood from several donors. CDR1 and CDR2 from the germline V gene are SGHAT and FQNNGV. The V segment lost 0 bases and the J segment 2 bases; nucleotides outside the gene matches: 6. This CDR3 is built from 16 residues. Assay: immunoSEQ multiplex PCR; the TCRdb copy retains only in-frame clones and omits some. The table records roughly 70,000 clones, 93% of them present only once. This rearrangement joins TRBV11-2 to TRBJ2-5; 7 nucleotides line up with TRBD2. This TCR came from a human donor in good health. Sequences were obtained from T cells isolated from PBMCs. The CDR3 DNA is TGTGCCAGCAGCTTAGATCGGCCTAGCGGACAAGAGACCCAGTACTTC. Protein sequence: CASSLDRPSGQETQYF.